This is a list of T cell receptor beta chains from one sample in a study of chemoradiotherapy in HPV16-positive cancers. Some clones are missing from TCRdb's copy, which holds only in-frame ones; the method was immunoSEQ multiplex PCR. The table records around 11,000 clones, around 66% of them present only once. The sample was gathered from a patient who underwent chemoradiotherapy. These receptors were collected from a human donor with HPV-associated anogenital cancer. CDR3s include the opening cysteine and the closing phenylalanine or tryptophan. Each record gives: V gene, D gene, J gene, clone size, CDR3 protein, CDR3 DNA. The D gene is left open where the match is weak. The size entry is marked missing in some rows and otherwise reads once, few, many or a size class.

TRBV19	TRBD2	TRBJ2-3	.	CASSSAGGLGDTQYF	TGTGCCAGTAGTTCGGCGGGGGGGCTTGGAGATACGCAGTATTTT
TRBV19	TRBD1	TRBJ1-5	.	CASNIYGQDTNQPQHF	TGTGCCAGTAACATTTACGGACAGGATACAAATCAGCCCCAGCATTTT
TRBV5-1	.	TRBJ1-2	.	CASSLEGGGRDGYTF	TGCGCCAGCAGCTTGGAGGGCGGGGGGCGCGATGGCTACACCTTC
TRBV19	.	TRBJ1-1	.	CASSIDGGAALVGTEAFF	TGTGCCAGTAGTATCGACGGAGGCGCCGCCCTAGTAGGCACTGAAGCTTTCTTT
TRBV9	.	TRBJ2-5	.	CASSQYQETQYF	TGTGCCAGCTCCCAGTACCAAGAGACCCAGTACTTC
TRBV27	TRBD2	TRBJ2-7	.	CASSFLAGGLNEQYF	TGTGCCAGCAGTTTTCTAGCGGGGGGGCTCAACGAGCAGTACTTC
TRBV29-1	TRBD2	TRBJ2-3	few	CSAGGYTDTQYF	TGCAGCGCCGGGGGGTACACAGATACGCAGTATTTT
TRBV5-1	.	TRBJ2-7	.	CASSLGSRWVSTYEQYF	TGCGCCAGCAGCTTGGGCTCCAGGTGGGTCAGCACCTACGAGCAGTACTTC
TRBV9	.	TRBJ2-3	.	CASSQDSASTDTQYF	TGTGCCAGCAGCCAGGACTCTGCAAGCACAGATACGCAGTATTTT
TRBV2	.	TRBJ1-5	.	CASSESGGGNQPQHF	TGTGCCAGCAGTGAATCCGGGGGAGGCAATCAGCCCCAGCATTTT
TRBV9	TRBD2	TRBJ2-2	.	CASGRAGGTGELFF	TGTGCCAGCGGACGGGCGGGGGGCACCGGGGAGCTGTTTTTT
TRBV7-9	.	TRBJ2-1	few	CASGRWGEQFF	TGTGCCAGCGGAAGGTGGGGGGAGCAGTTCTTC
TRBV5-5	.	TRBJ1-2	.	CASSFQGTNYGYTF	TGTGCCAGCAGCTTTCAGGGGACTAACTATGGCTACACCTTC
TRBV2	.	TRBJ1-2	few	CASGARDYGYTF	TGTGCCAGCGGGGCCAGGGACTATGGCTACACCTTC
TRBV19	.	TRBJ2-2	.	CASRIRDHYTGELFF	TGTGCCAGTAGGATTCGGGACCATTACACCGGGGAGCTGTTTTTT
TRBV30	.	TRBJ2-3	.	CAWSSTDTQYF	TGTGCCTGGAGTAGCACAGATACGCAGTATTTT
TRBV5-1	.	TRBJ2-1	.	CASSRGEVSYNEQFF	TGCGCCAGCAGCCGAGGGGAAGTCTCCTACAATGAGCAGTTCTTC
TRBV10-3	.	TRBJ1-3	.	CAISAGNTIYF	TGTGCCATCAGCGCTGGAAACACCATATATTTT
TRBV28	.	TRBJ1-1	.	CASNYFRGNTEAFF	TGTGCCAGCAATTATTTTCGGGGGAACACTGAAGCTTTCTTT
TRBV19	.	TRBJ1-1	few	CASSIQGRDTEAFF	TGTGCCAGTAGTATACAGGGGAGGGACACTGAAGCTTTCTTT
TRBV12-5	.	TRBJ1-5	once	CASGLVQGQPQHF	TGTGCTAGTGGTTTGGTACAAGGCCAGCCCCAGCATTTT
TRBV4-2	.	TRBJ2-1	.	CASSQDSGGSGNEQFF	TGTGCCAGCAGCCAAGATTCGGGGGGCTCTGGGAATGAGCAGTTCTTC